This T cell receptor (beta chain) was retrieved from a study of tumor-infiltrating lymphocytes in oesophageal squamous cell carcinoma. TCRdb reanalysed the PCR reads using MiXCR and keeps one entry per CDR3 protein. The table lists about 13,000 distinct CDR3 sequences, 45% to 65% of them singletons, with approximately 35% in the top ten. The material sequenced was esophageal tumor tissue. This sequence was found in a male donor with esophageal squamous cell carcinoma.

The CDR3 DNA reads as TGTGCCAGCAGCCAAGACGGACACTATGGCTACACCTTC. Amino acids: CASSQDGHYGYTF. The chain recombines TRBV14 with TRBJ2-7; no reliable D call. The better agreement between TRBJ1-2 and the DNA end casts doubt on the J call. The CDR3 loop spans 13 amino acids. Germline CDR1 is SGHDN and CDR2 is FVKESK.